Listed below are T cell receptor beta chains from one sample, sequenced in a study of PD-L1 blockade in urothelial cancer. Using immunoSEQ multiplex PCR, the repertoire was profiled, and TCRdb retains in-frame clones only, with some absent. This table holds about 91,000 clones, roughly 85% found once. The source was PBMCs, collected around atezolizumab (anti-PD-L1) treatment. These receptors all stem from a man in his 70s with urothelial cancer. Both conserved end residues are part of each CDR3. D genes are given only for firm matches. Only some rows state a clone size, as once, few, many or a class for expanded clones.

>TRBD1|TRBJ2-1|-|TRBV5-1|14
CASSLQGANNEQFF
TGCGCCAGCAGCTTACAGGGGGCTAACAATGAGCAGTTCTTC
>-|TRBJ2-6|-|TRBV11-2|16
CASSLDGAAGANVLTF
TGTGCCAGCAGCTTAGATGGGGCAGCAGGGGCCAACGTCCTGACTTTC
>-|TRBJ2-1|few|TRBV5-1|16
CASSPGLHLSYNEQFF
TGCGCCAGCAGCCCGGGACTCCACCTCTCCTACAATGAGCAGTTCTTC
>TRBD2|TRBJ2-7|-|TRBV9|14
CASSLGGGPYEQYF
TGTGCCAGCAGCTTGGGGGGAGGGCCCTACGAGCAGTACTTC
>-|TRBJ2-5|-|TRBV30|15
CAWSPPWGRGETQYF
TGTGCCTGGAGTCCCCCGTGGGGTAGGGGGGAGACCCAGTACTTC
>-|TRBJ2-3|-|TRBV5-5|14
CASSLELRTDTQYF
TGTGCCAGCAGCTTGGAACTGCGAACAGATACGCAGTATTTT
>TRBD1|TRBJ2-7|-|TRBV6-4|14
CASSPDRNTYEQYF
TGTGCCAGCAGCCCGGACAGGAACACTTACGAGCAGTACTTC
>-|TRBJ1-1|-|TRBV14|13
CASSLGGGIGAFF
TGTGCCAGCAGCCTCGGGGGGGGAATCGGAGCTTTCTTT
>-|TRBJ2-5|-|TRBV2|14
CASRADLVGETQYF
TGTGCCAGCAGGGCCGACTTAGTGGGAGAGACCCAGTACTTC
>TRBD2|TRBJ2-2|-|TRBV2|15
CASSVKRGNTGELFF
TGTGCCAGCAGTGTGAAGCGGGGGAACACCGGGGAGCTGTTTTTT
>-|TRBJ2-1|-|TRBV5-1|15
CASSLDGSVNNEQFF
TGCGCCAGCAGCTTGGACGGGAGCGTCAACAATGAGCAGTTCTTC
>TRBD1|TRBJ1-1|few|TRBV29-1|15
CSVPAPGGLNTEAFF
TGCAGCGTTCCGGCTCCAGGGGGCCTGAACACTGAAGCTTTCTTT
>-|TRBJ1-5|once|TRBV6-5|15
CASSFARGRDQPQHF
TGTGCCAGCAGTTTCGCACGGGGTAGGGATCAGCCCCAGCATTTT
>TRBD1|TRBJ1-4|-|TRBV2|15
CASSVRPGQNEKLFF
TGTGCCAGCAGTGTTAGACCGGGACAGAATGAAAAACTGTTTTTT
>-|TRBJ1-3|-|TRBV5-4|14
CASSPRQVRGTIYF
TGTGCCAGCAGCCCCCGACAGGTCCGGGGCACCATATATTTT
>TRBD1|TRBJ2-7|-|TRBV9|14
CASSVTGMGYEQYF
TGTGCCAGCAGCGTGACAGGGATGGGGTACGAGCAGTACTTC
>-|TRBJ1-2|-|TRBV7-9|15
CASSPSSRQNYGYTF
TGTGCCAGCAGCCCGTCCTCGAGACAGAACTATGGCTACACCTTC
>-|TRBJ1-1|once|TRBV21-1|16
CASSKTWPGTATEAFF
TGTGCCAGCAGCAAAACGTGGCCCGGGACAGCAACTGAAGCTTTCTTT
>-|TRBJ2-5|few|TRBV7-9|15
CASSLGPEVVETQYF
TGTGCCAGCAGCTTAGGACCCGAGGTAGTAGAGACCCAGTACTTC
>TRBD2|TRBJ2-4|few|TRBV19|17
CASTTGLAGAGRNIQYF
TGTGCCAGTACCACGGGACTAGCGGGAGCGGGGAGGAACATTCAGTACTTC
>-|TRBJ2-7|-|TRBV12-5|17
CASGYPRGTDSSYEQYF
TGTGCTAGTGGTTACCCCCGCGGGACAGACAGCTCCTACGAGCAGTACTTC
>-|TRBJ2-6|once|TRBV6-5|15
CASSATVSGANVLTF
TGTGCCAGCAGCGCTACGGTCTCTGGGGCCAACGTCCTGACTTTC
>TRBD2|TRBJ2-1|-|TRBV2|13
CASSPDTSGKQFF
TGTGCCAGCAGTCCAGATACTAGCGGGAAACAGTTCTTC
>TRBD1|TRBJ2-3|-|TRBV5-1|14
CASSETGSTDTQYF
TGCGCCAGCAGCGAGACAGGGAGCACAGATACGCAGTATTTT
>-|TRBJ1-5|-|TRBV28|12
CASGQWNQPQHF
TGTGCCAGCGGGCAGTGGAATCAGCCCCAGCATTTT
>-|TRBJ2-3|-|TRBV30|12
CAWSKVEVTQYF
TGTGCCTGGAGTAAAGTAGAAGTTACGCAGTATTTT
>-|TRBJ2-1|-|TRBV7-2|14
CASSSGASGYEQFF
TGTGCCAGCAGCTCGGGGGCTAGCGGCTATGAGCAGTTCTTC
>TRBD2|TRBJ2-1|few|TRBV7-9|15
CASSLQAGGRNEQFF
TGTGCCAGCAGCTTACAAGCGGGGGGGAGGAATGAGCAGTTCTTC